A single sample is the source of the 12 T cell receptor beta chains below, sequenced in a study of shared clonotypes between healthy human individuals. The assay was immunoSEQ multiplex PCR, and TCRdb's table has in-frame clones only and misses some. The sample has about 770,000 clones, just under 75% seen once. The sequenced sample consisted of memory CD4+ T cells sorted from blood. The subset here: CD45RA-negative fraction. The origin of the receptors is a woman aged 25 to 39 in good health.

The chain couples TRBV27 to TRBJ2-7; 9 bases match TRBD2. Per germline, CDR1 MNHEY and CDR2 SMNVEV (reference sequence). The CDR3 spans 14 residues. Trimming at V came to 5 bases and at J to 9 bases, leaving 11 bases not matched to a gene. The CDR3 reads CASSVAGAPGGQYF. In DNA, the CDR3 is TGTGCCAGCAGTGTAGCGGGAGCCCCCGGGGGGCAGTACTTC.

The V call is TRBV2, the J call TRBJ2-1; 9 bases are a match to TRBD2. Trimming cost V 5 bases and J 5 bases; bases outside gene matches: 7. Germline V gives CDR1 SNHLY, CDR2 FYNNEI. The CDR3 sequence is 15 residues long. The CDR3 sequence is CASSIKTSGNNEQFF. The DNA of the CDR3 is TGTGCCAGCAGTATAAAGACTAGCGGTAACAATGAGCAGTTCTTC.

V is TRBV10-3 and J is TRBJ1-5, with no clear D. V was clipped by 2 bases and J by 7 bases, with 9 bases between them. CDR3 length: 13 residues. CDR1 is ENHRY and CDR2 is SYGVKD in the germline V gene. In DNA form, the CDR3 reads TGTGCCATCAGTGAGCCTGGGGAACAGCCCCAGCATTTT. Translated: CAISEPGEQPQHF.

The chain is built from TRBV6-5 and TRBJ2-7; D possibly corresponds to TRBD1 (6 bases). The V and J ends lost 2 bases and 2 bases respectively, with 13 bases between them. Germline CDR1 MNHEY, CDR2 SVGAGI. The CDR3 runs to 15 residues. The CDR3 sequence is CASSYDLTGTYEQYF. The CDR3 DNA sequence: TGTGCCAGCAGTTACGACTTGACAGGAACCTACGAGCAGTACTTC.

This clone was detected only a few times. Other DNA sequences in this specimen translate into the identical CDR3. This CDR3 is CASSPGTAGNEQFF. CDR3 in DNA: TGCGCCAGCAGCCCTGGGACAGCCGGTAATGAGCAGTTCTTC. This chain uses TRBV5-1 with TRBJ2-1; 7 nucleotides match TRBD1. J lost 7 bases, V lost 4 bases, and 8 bases had no gene match. Germline V gene sequence: CDR1 SGHRS, CDR2 YFSETQ. The CDR3 sequence is 14 residues long. Filled out from reference TRBV5-1 and TRBJ2-1, the complete variable domain reads KAGVTQTPRYLIKTRGQQVTLSCSPISGHRSVSWYQQTPGQGLQFLFEYFSETQRNKGNFPGRFSGRQFSNSRSEMNVSTLELGDSALYLCASSPGTAGNEQFFGPGTRLTVL.

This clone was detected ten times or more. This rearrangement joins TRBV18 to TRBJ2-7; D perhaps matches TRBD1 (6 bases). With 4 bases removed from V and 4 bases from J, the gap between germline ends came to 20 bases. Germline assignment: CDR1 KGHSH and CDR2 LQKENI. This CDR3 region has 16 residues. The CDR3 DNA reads TGTGCCAGCTCACGAGAGTCCCCAGGGGTGGGTTACGAGCAGTACTTC. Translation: CASSRESPGVGYEQYF.

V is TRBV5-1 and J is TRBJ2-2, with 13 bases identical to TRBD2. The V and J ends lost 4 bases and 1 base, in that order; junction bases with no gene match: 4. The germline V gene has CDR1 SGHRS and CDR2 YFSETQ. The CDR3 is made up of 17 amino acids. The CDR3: CASSLGTSGMNTGELFF. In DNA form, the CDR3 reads TGCGCCAGCAGCCTCGGGACTAGCGGGATGAACACCGGGGAGCTGTTTTTT.

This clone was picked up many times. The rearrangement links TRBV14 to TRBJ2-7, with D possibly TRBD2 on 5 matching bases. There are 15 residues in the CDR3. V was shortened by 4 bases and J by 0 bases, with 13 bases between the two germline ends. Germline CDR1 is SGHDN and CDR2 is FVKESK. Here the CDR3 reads CASSPRRGFSYEQYF. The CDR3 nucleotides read TGTGCCAGCAGCCCCCGCCGAGGGTTCTCCTACGAGCAGTACTTC. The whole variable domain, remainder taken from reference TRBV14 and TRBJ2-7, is EAGVTQFPSHSVIEKGQTVTLRCDPISGHDNLYWYRRVMGKEIKFLLHFVKESKQDESGMPNNRFLAERTGGTYSTLKVQPAELEDSGVYFCASSPRRGFSYEQYFGPGTRLTVT.

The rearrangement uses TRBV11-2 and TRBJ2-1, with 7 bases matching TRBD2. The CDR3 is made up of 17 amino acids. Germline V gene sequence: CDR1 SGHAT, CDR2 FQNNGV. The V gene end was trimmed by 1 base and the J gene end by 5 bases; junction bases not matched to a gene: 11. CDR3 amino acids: CASSLGLGGSQNNEQFF. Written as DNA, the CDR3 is TGTGCCAGCAGCTTAGGCCTCGGGGGGAGTCAAAACAATGAGCAGTTCTTC.

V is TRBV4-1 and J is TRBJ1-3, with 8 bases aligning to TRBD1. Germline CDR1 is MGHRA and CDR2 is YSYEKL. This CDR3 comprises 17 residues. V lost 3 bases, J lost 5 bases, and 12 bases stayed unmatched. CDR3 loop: CASSHPVKDRGRNTIYF. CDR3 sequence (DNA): TGCGCCAGCAGCCACCCGGTCAAAGACAGGGGACGAAACACCATATATTTT.

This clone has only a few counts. The CDR3, as DNA: TGTGCCAGCACCCGTCTCGGGACGGCGAACACCGGGGAGCTGTTTTTT. This gives the protein CASTRLGTANTGELFF. The chain has TRBV7-6 and TRBJ2-2; D assignment may be TRBD1 or TRBD2 (5 bases each). The germline gives CDR1 SGHVS, CDR2 FNYEAQ. V lost 7 bases and J 0 bases, leaving 15 bases between the germline ends. The CDR3 has 16 amino acids. Using reference TRBV7-6 and TRBJ2-2 for the parts outside the CDR3, the full variable domain is GAGVSQSPRYKVTKRGQDVALRCDPISGHVSLYWYRQALGQGPEFLTYFNYEAQQDKSGLPNDRFSAERPEGSISTLTIQRTEQRDSAMYRCASTRLGTANTGELFFGEGSRLTVL.

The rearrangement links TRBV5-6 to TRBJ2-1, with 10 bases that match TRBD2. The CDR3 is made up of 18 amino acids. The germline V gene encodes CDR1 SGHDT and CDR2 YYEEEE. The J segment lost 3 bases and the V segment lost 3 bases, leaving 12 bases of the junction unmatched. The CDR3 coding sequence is TGTGCCAGCAGCTACCCCCCGGGGACTAGCGAAATCTACAATGAGCAGTTCTTC. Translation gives CASSYPPGTSEIYNEQFF.